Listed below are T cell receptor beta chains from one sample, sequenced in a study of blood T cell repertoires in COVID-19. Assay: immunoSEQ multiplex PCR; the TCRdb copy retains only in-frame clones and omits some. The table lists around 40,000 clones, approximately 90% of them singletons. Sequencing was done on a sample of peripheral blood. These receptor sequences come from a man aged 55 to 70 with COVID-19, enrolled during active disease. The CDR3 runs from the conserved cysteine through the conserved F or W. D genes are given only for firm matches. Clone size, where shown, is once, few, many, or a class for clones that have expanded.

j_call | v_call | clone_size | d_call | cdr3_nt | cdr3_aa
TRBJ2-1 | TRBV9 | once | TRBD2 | TGTGCCAGCAGCGTAGGGGGCGGGAGGTTCTCCTACAATGAGCAGTTCTTC | CASSVGGGRFSYNEQFF
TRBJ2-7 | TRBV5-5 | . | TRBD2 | TGTGCCAGCAGCCAAATCGGGGGAGGGGATACCGAGCAGTACTTC | CASSQIGGGDTEQYF
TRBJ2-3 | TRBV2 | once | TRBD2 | TGTGCCAGCACGGCTAGCGGGATGAGAACAGATACGCAGTATTTT | CASTASGMRTDTQYF
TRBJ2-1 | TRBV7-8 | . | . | TGTGCCAGCAGCTTAGATCCTTCTAGGGGGAATGAGCAGTTCTTC | CASSLDPSRGNEQFF
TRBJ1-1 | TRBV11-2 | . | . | TGTGCCAGCAGCCTAACAGGGACTGAAGCTTTCTTT | CASSLTGTEAFF
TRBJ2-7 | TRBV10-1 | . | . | TGCGCCAGCAGTGAGCCATACCCGGGTCAGCTCTACGAGCAGTACTTC | CASSEPYPGQLYEQYF
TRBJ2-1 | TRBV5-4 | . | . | TGTGCCAGCAGCTTCGGAGTGAATGAGCAGTTCTTC | CASSFGVNEQFF
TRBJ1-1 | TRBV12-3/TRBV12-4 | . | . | TGTGCCAGCAGTTGGGAGAACCAAGCTTTCTTT | CASSWENQAFF
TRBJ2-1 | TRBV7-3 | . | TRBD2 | TGTGCCAGCAGCTTATACAGCGGGAGTCCCTACAATGAGCAGTTCTTC | CASSLYSGSPYNEQFF
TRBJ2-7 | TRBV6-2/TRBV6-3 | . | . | TGTGCCAGCAGCGATACAGGGAGTTCCTCCTACGAGCAGTACTTC | CASSDTGSSSYEQYF
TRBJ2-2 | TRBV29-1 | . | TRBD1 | TGCAGCGGGACAGGGGGTGGGGAGCTGTTTTTT | CSGTGGGELFF